The 29 T cell receptor beta chains in this list originate from one sample, sequenced in a study of CD8+ T cells in alopecia areata. As the sequencing template, cDNA was produced by extracting RNA and reverse transcribing it. Assay: immunoSEQ multiplex PCR; the TCRdb copy retains only in-frame clones and omits some. The data hold over 150,000 clones, with approximately 56% observed a single time. Noted treatment: oral pan-JAK inhibitor, 5-10 mg twice daily. Material: CD4+ T cells sorted from blood, obtained at week 4, from a patient treated with tofacitinib. The receptors here all came from a human donor with alopecia areata.

V is TRBV10-3 and J is TRBJ2-1; 7 bases match TRBD1. The V and J ends lost 3 bases and 5 bases, in that order; junction bases with no gene match: 7. The length of the CDR3 is 15 residues. Germline CDR1 is ENHRY and CDR2 is SYGVKD. The CDR3 DNA follows: TGTGCCATCAGTGATGGGGGACAGTCGAACAATGAGCAGTTCTTC. Its protein is CAISDGGQSNNEQFF.

The chain employs TRBV14 and TRBJ2-5; no reliable D call. The CDR3 contains 13 residues. Trimming removed 8 bases from V and 0 bases from J, with 10 bases in between. CDR1 is SGHDN, CDR2 FVKESK, per germline. The CDR3 here is CASATRYQETQYF. CDR3 nucleotide sequence: TGTGCCAGCGCGACGAGGTACCAAGAGACCCAGTACTTC. The entire variable domain, with the rest obtained from reference TRBV14 and TRBJ2-5, is as follows: EAGVTQFPSHSVIEKGQTVTLRCDPISGHDNLYWYRRVMGKEIKFLLHFVKESKQDESGMPNNRFLAERTGGTYSTLKVQPAELEDSGVYFCASATRYQETQYFGPGTRLLVL.

The genes are TRBV6-4 and TRBJ2-1, with D possibly being TRBD1 (6 bases). Germline V gene sequence: CDR1 MRHNA, CDR2 SNTAGT. Trimming shortened V by 0 bases and J by 8 bases, and 11 bases separated the two germline ends. The CDR3 contains 14 residues. The CDR3 region is CASSDSGTIDEQFF. In DNA form, the CDR3 reads TGTGCCAGCAGTGACTCGGGGACAATTGATGAGCAGTTCTTC.

This clone was seen once. This chain links TRBV7-2 with TRBJ1-2; 8 bases are a match to TRBD1. The CDR3 covers 14 residues. Germline CDR1 reads SGHTA; CDR2 reads FQGNSA. The ends lost 3 bases at V and 2 bases at J; junction bases unmatched: 2. The CDR3 DNA follows: TGTGCCAGCAGCTTCAGGGGGCAGAACTATGGCTACACCTTC. Protein: CASSFRGQNYGYTF.

This clone was counted a single time. This chain links TRBV5-1 with TRBJ2-3, with D possibly matching TRBD2 (7 bases). V shed 4 bases and J shed 4 bases, with 22 bases lying between them. Per the germline V gene, CDR1 is SGHRS and CDR2 is YFSETQ. The CDR3 has 17 residues. The CDR3 here is CASSRRGAGFQSDTQYF. For the CDR3, the DNA is TGCGCCAGCAGCCGCCGGGGGGCTGGGTTCCAGTCAGATACGCAGTATTTT.

This clone was observed a few times. The rearrangement uses TRBV29-1 and TRBJ1-1; D call uncertain. V was pared by 7 bases and J by 8 bases, with 14 bases between. Germline loops: CDR1 SQVTM, CDR2 ANQGSEA. The CDR3 runs to 11 residues. The CDR3 nucleotides are TGCAGCGGTACGGGCCGATTCGAAGCTTTCTTT. It specifies CSGTGRFEAFF.

This chain uses TRBV30 with TRBJ1-2; possible D gene TRBD1, 6 bases. The CDR3 is made up of 12 amino acids. Germline CDR1 GTSNPN, CDR2 SVGIG (reference sequence). Trimming shortened V by 5 bases and J by 5 bases, and 12 bases separated the two germline ends. DNA of the CDR3: TGTGCCTGGGCGACAGGCCCGTATGGCTACACCTTC. Translated, it gives CAWATGPYGYTF. Based on the CDR3 plus reference TRBV30 and TRBJ1-2, the full variable domain is SQTIHQWPATLVQPVGSPLSLECTVEGTSNPNLYWYRQAAGRGLQLLFYSVGIGQISSEVPQNLSASRPQDRQFILSSKKLLLSDSGFYLCAWATGPYGYTFGSGTRLTVV.

The CDR3 DNA is TGCGCCAGCAGCTTGCGGCCGAAGGGTTCTGGGGCCAACGTCCTGACTTTC. It translates to CASSLRPKGSGANVLTF. This chain links TRBV5-1 with TRBJ2-6; no definite D call. Between the trimmed V and J ends, which lost 1 base and 1 base, there was a span of 12 bases. The germline V gene has CDR1 SGHRS and CDR2 YFSETQ. This CDR3 has 17 residues.

The chain carries TRBV7-2 and TRBJ1-1, with D uncertain. V gave up 1 base and J gave up 1 base, with 4 bases separating them. Germline V gene data show CDR1 as SGHTA and CDR2 as FQGNSA. The CDR3 runs to 13 residues. CDR3 sequence: CASSLGANTEAFF. The DNA of the CDR3 is TGTGCCAGCAGCTTAGGGGCGAACACTGAAGCTTTCTTT.

The CDR3 DNA sequence: TGTGCCTCGGCGGCAGGGACCGTCTATGGCTACACCTTC. This gives the protein CASAAGTVYGYTF. The chain has TRBV30 and TRBJ1-2; possibly TRBD1 for D (5 bases). V lost 7 bases and J 4 bases, leaving 16 bases between the germline ends. CDR3 length equals 13 residues. Per germline, CDR1 GTSNPN and CDR2 SVGIG (reference sequence).

The chain is built from TRBV5-4 and TRBJ2-5; D gene uncertain. CDR1 is SGHNT, CDR2 YYREEE, per germline (reference sequence). With 4 bases removed from V and 2 bases from J, the gap between germline ends came to 12 bases. The CDR3 length is 14 residues. The CDR3 sequence is CASSPGGSQETQYF. In DNA, the CDR3 is TGTGCCAGCAGCCCCGGTGGCAGTCAAGAGACCCAGTACTTC.

Here the CDR3 reads CASSLTTGTAANTGELFF. The CDR3 bases are TGCGCCAGCAGCCTAACGACTGGGACGGCAGCGAACACCGGGGAGCTGTTTTTT. The chain combines TRBV4-3 with TRBJ2-2, with D perhaps matching TRBD1 or TRBD2 (5 bases each). The germline V gene encodes CDR1 LGHNA and CDR2 YSLEER. CDR3 size: 18 residues. Deletions cut 4 bases from V and 0 bases from J, with 18 bases between.

The chain has TRBV30 and TRBJ1-1; D perhaps matches TRBD1 (6 bases). The germline V gene has CDR1 GTSNPN and CDR2 SVGIG (reference sequence). The ends were cut back, 3 bases at V and 0 bases at J, with 8 bases in the middle. CDR3 length: 13 amino acids. The CDR3, as DNA: TGTGCCTGGAGGGGGACATTGAACACTGAAGCTTTCTTT. Its protein product is CAWRGTLNTEAFF.

The chain is built from TRBV6-5 and TRBJ1-2, with D unclear. The CDR3 is 14 residues long. Germline V gene data show CDR1 as MNHEY and CDR2 as SVGAGI. The V gene lost 6 bases and the J gene lost 8 bases, with 19 bases spanning the gap. For the CDR3, the DNA is TGTGCCAGCAGGAAAATTACCGAGGGTTACGGCTACACCTTC. Its translation is CASRKITEGYGYTF.

The V and J genes are TRBV7-2 and TRBJ2-5, with D possibly being TRBD1 or TRBD2 (7 bases each). The CDR3 spans 13 residues. V lost 3 bases and J lost 4, with 9 bases in between. Looked up from germline, CDR1 is SGHTA and CDR2 is FQGNSA. CDR3 loop: CASSFRGGETQYF. The DNA for the CDR3 is TGTGCCAGCAGCTTCAGGGGGGGAGAGACCCAGTACTTC. The variable domain in full, completed from reference TRBV7-2 and TRBJ2-5, reads GAGVSQSPSNKVTEKGKDVELRCDPISGHTALYWYRQSLGQGLEFLIYFQGNSAPDKSGLPSDRFSAERTGGSVSTLTIQRTQQEDSAVYLCASSFRGGETQYFGPGTRLLVL.

The rearrangement links TRBV5-1 to TRBJ2-5; 8 nucleotides match TRBD2. The CDR3 has 13 amino acids. V lost 4 bases, J lost 3 bases, and 2 bases stayed unmatched. In germline, CDR1 is SGHRS, CDR2 YFSETQ. CDR3 sequence reads: CASSKGLEETQYF. The CDR3 region has the DNA TGCGCCAGCAGCAAGGGACTAGAAGAGACCCAGTACTTC.

The chain recombines TRBV25-1 with TRBJ2-4; unclear D gene. CDR1 is MGHDK and CDR2 is SYGVNS in the germline V gene. The CDR3 is 11 residues long. Trimming pared 4 bases from V and 5 bases from J, leaving 3 bases between. The DNA for the CDR3 is TGTGCCAGCAGTGCCCAAAACATTCAGTACTTC. Its protein product is CASSAQNIQYF.

This chain connects TRBV29-1 to TRBJ2-6, with D possibly TRBD1 on 6 matching bases. Trimming pared 7 bases from V and 4 bases from J, leaving 11 bases between. This CDR3 contains 13 residues. Germline V CDR1 and CDR2: SQVTM, ANQGSEA. The CDR3: CSDRVPGANVLTF. CDR3 sequence (DNA): TGCAGCGACAGGGTTCCCGGGGCCAACGTCCTGACTTTC. Drawing the rest from reference TRBV29-1 and TRBJ2-6, the complete variable domain is SAVISQKPSRDICQRGTSLTIQCQVDSQVTMMFWYRQQPGQSLTLIATANQGSEATYESGFVIDKFPISRPNLTFSTLTVSNMSPEDSSIYLCSDRVPGANVLTFGAGSRLTVL.

The rearrangement uses TRBV4-1 and TRBJ1-2; 8 bases align to TRBD1. Germline V lookup: CDR1 MGHRA, CDR2 YSYEKL. The CDR3 consists of 15 residues. The J segment lost 2 bases and the V segment lost 4 bases, leaving 6 bases of the junction unmatched. The CDR3: CASSLGQGTNYGYTF. CDR3 DNA sequence: TGCGCCAGCAGCCTTGGACAGGGCACAAACTATGGCTACACCTTC.

This clone occurred a few times. The chain employs TRBV7-8 and TRBJ1-3, with D perhaps TRBD1 (5 bases). The CDR3 has 12 residues. Deletions cut 5 bases from V and 8 bases from J, with 10 bases between. The germline V gene encodes CDR1 SGHVS and CDR2 FQNEAQ. Here the CDR3 reads CASSRGDDTIYF. CDR3 nucleotides: TGTGCCAGCAGCCGAGGGGATGACACCATATATTTT.

V is TRBV30 and J is TRBJ1-1; D remains ambiguous. The CDR3 has 12 residues. Trimming took off 4 bases at V and 0 bases at J, with 6 bases between the two ends. Germline assignment: CDR1 GTSNPN and CDR2 SVGIG (reference sequence). The CDR3 spells CAWKWLNTEAFF. The DNA of the CDR3 is TGTGCCTGGAAGTGGTTGAACACTGAAGCTTTCTTT.

This chain joins TRBV4-1 and TRBJ2-1, with 15 bases identical to TRBD2. The CDR3 spans 16 residues. Germline lookup yields CDR1 MGHRA and CDR2 YSYEKL. V shed 1 base, J shed 10 bases, and the junction held 5 bases outside the gene matches. The DNA of the CDR3 is TGCGCCAGCAGCCAAGGGACTAGCGGGGGGGCCGGCGAGCAGTTCTTC. Its translation is CASSQGTSGGAGEQFF.

The genes are TRBV29-1 and TRBJ2-2; perhaps TRBD1 as D (6 bases). Trimming shortened V by 5 bases and J by 7 bases, and 20 bases separated the two germline ends. The germline gives CDR1 SQVTM, CDR2 ANQGSEA. The CDR3 totals 15 residues. The CDR3 region has the DNA TGCAGCGTTACGTTATTAGGGGGTAATAACGGGGAGCTGTTTTTT. It is translated as CSVTLLGGNNGELFF.

This chain links TRBV29-1 with TRBJ1-1, with a possible D match to TRBD1 (6 bases). The germline V gene has CDR1 SQVTM and CDR2 ANQGSEA. V was pared by 4 bases and J by 4 bases, with 10 bases between. The CDR3 is 12 amino acids. The CDR3 nucleotides are TGCAGCGTTGTTTGGGGGCCCACTGAAGCTTTCTTT. Translating gives CSVVWGPTEAFF. The whole variable domain, remainder taken from reference TRBV29-1 and TRBJ1-1, is SAVISQKPSRDICQRGTSLTIQCQVDSQVTMMFWYRQQPGQSLTLIATANQGSEATYESGFVIDKFPISRPNLTFSTLTVSNMSPEDSSIYLCSVVWGPTEAFFGQGTRLTVV.

CDR3 in DNA: TGTGCCAGCAGGATAGGGACAGGCAGCTCCTACGAGCAGTACTTC. Its translation: CASRIGTGSSYEQYF. The gene calls are TRBV28 and TRBJ2-7, with 8 bases identical to TRBD1. Per germline, CDR1 MDHEN and CDR2 SYDVKM. CDR3 length equals 15 residues. The ends lost 6 bases at V and 0 bases at J; junction bases unmatched: 7.

The rearrangement uses TRBV29-1 and TRBJ1-5; 8 nucleotides align to TRBD1. Germline V lookup: CDR1 SQVTM, CDR2 ANQGSEA. Germline trimming cut 4 bases from V and 6 bases from J; bases unmatched to any gene: 8. This CDR3 spans 14 amino acids. CDR3 sequence (DNA): TGCAGCGTTGCCACGGGGACAGGAAGTCAGCCCCAGCATTTT. Protein product: CSVATGTGSQPQHF.

The rearrangement uses TRBV30 and TRBJ2-3; the match to TRBD2 covers 8 bases. Germline CDR1 reads GTSNPN; CDR2 reads SVGIG (reference sequence). V dropped 1 base and J dropped 1; count of bases not matched to a gene: 7. This CDR3 spans 16 amino acids. CDR3 in amino acids: CAWSGSSGGGTDTQYF. DNA for the CDR3: TGTGCCTGGAGTGGAAGCAGCGGGGGCGGCACAGATACGCAGTATTTT.

Turning to this clone: This specimen includes other DNA sequences encoding the same CDR3. This chain uses TRBV29-1 with TRBJ1-1; no definite D call. The length of the CDR3 is 11 residues. V lost 4 bases and J lost 1, with 4 bases in between. Germline CDR1 and CDR2: SQVTM and ANQGSEA. The DNA for the CDR3 is TGCAGCGTTGTAGGGAACACTGAAGCTTTCTTT. Its protein is CSVVGNTEAFF.

V usage is TRBV28 and J usage is TRBJ2-2; the D is unclear. The CDR3 loop spans 16 amino acids. Germline V gives CDR1 MDHEN, CDR2 SYDVKM. The V gene lost 0 bases and the J gene lost 0 bases, with 8 bases spanning the gap. The CDR3 loop reads CASSLWRITNTGELFF. CDR3 in DNA: TGTGCCAGCAGTTTATGGAGGATTACGAACACCGGGGAGCTGTTTTTT.